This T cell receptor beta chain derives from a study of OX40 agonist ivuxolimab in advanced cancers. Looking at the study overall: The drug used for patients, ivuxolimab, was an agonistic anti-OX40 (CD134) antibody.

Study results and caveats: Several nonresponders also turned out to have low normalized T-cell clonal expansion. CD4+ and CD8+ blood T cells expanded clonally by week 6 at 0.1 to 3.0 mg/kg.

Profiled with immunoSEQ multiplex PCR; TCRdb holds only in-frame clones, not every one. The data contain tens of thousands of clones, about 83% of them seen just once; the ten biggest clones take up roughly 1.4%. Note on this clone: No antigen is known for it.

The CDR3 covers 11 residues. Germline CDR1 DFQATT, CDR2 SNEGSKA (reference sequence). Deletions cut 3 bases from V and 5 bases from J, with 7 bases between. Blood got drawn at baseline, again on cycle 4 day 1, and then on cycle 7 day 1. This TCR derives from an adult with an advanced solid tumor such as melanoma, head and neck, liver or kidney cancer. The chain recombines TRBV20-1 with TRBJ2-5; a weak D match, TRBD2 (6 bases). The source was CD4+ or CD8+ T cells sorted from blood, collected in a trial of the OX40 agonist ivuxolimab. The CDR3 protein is CSARAGETQYF. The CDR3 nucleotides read TGCAGTGCTAGGGCGGGGGAGACCCAGTACTTC.